This T cell receptor (beta chain) was profiled in a study of T cell repertoires and HLA-DP antigens. Study-wide context: Alloreactive CD4+ T cells targeted HLA-DP on transduced HeLa. Alloantigens: one with one groove difference and one with about 11 differences versus self.

Using immunoSEQ multiplex PCR, the repertoire was profiled, and TCRdb retains in-frame clones only, with some absent. This table has almost 90,000 clones, around nine tenths appearing once. Trimming took 4 bases from V and 0 from J; bases not matched to a gene: 6. Germline-derived CDR1 and CDR2 are SGHRS and YFSETQ. The CDR3 is 18 residues long. Concerning this clone: What it recognizes is unknown.

Sequenced input: CD4+ T cells from PBMCs. The source of this sequence is a man aged 50 to 59 in good health and CMV-seronegative. The chain uses TRBV5-1 and TRBJ2-1; 14 bases are shared with TRBD2. The CDR3 spells CASSPGLAGDSSYNEQFF. The CDR3 bases are TGCGCCAGCAGCCCGGGACTAGCGGGGGACAGCTCCTACAATGAGCAGTTCTTC.